This entry describes one TCR beta chain. The antigen remains unidentified. Trimming removed 6 bases from V and 4 bases from J, with 10 bases in between. Germline CDR1 MNHEY, CDR2 SMNVEV (reference sequence). CDR3 length: 13 residues. This entry is derived from a study of cytomegalovirus exposure and HLA in healthy donors. Regarding the study as a whole: Fewer than 200 TCR beta chains were listed as cytomegalovirus-associated. Previous analysis showed most TCR beta V segments were productive about 90% or about 30% of the time. Accurate HLA-A and HLA-B prediction from TCR beta sequences was reported for most subjects. Certain indistinguishable V segments, among them TRBV6-2 and TRBV6-3, were excluded.

Primers for the PCR totalled 60 Vbeta and 13 Jbeta. Only in-frame clones appear in the TCRdb table, and some are missing; sequencing was by immunoSEQ multiplex PCR. The sample consists of around 100,000 clones, about four fifths of them appearing once. The chain recombines TRBV27 with TRBJ2-1; D possibly corresponds to TRBD1 (6 bases). Sequencing was done on a sample of PBMCs. The receptor comes from a man aged 25-40 years in good health and CMV-seronegative. The CDR3 bases are TGTGCCAGCAGGGACAGCCCTTACAATGAGCAGTTCTTC. Amino acid sequence: CASRDSPYNEQFF.